The 16 T cell receptor beta chains reported below all come from one sample, sequenced in a study of response to subunit inactivated influenza vaccine (dated by TCRdb to between 2018 and 2020). Libraries were prepared through RT-PCR. The data were produced on an Illumina HiSeq 2500. TCRdb reworked the public reads: Q25 trimming with fastp, MiXCR clone assembly, productive beta chains retained. Identical CDR3 protein sequences are pooled into one entry, listed with their most common genes and DNA. The sample profile shows roughly 650,000 distinct CDR3 sequences; approximately 14% of them were found once. The top ten clones comprise roughly 10% of the sample. Specimen: PBMCs from blood, collected about 12 days after vaccination. The source is a man in his forties or fifties who received an inactivated influenza vaccine. Donor details come from another sample of the same person, matched by shared clones.

The rearrangement links TRBV7-2 to TRBJ1-2, with D tentatively TRBD1 (5 bases). Trimming took off 3 bases at V and 8 bases at J, with 16 bases between the two ends. The CDR3 consists of 14 residues. Germline-derived CDR1 and CDR2 are SGHTA and FQGNSA. The CDR3 spells CASSFLAQGGGYTF. The CDR3 DNA sequence: TGTGCCAGCAGCTTTTTAGCTCAGGGCGGCGGCTACACCTTC.

This clonotype has more than one count but fewer than ten. J is TRBJ2-7 and V is TRBV2; tentative D call: TRBD1 (5 bases). The CDR3 spans 14 residues. The germline gives CDR1 SNHLY, CDR2 FYNNEI. V was clipped by 2 bases and J by 1 base, with 9 bases between them. The CDR3 sequence: CASSETGRSYEQYF. For the CDR3, the DNA is TGTGCCAGCAGTGAAACAGGCAGATCCTACGAGCAGTACTTC.

V and J are TRBV4-1 and TRBJ2-5, with TRBD2 as a possible D gene (6 bases). CDR1 MGHRA and CDR2 YSYEKL come from the germline V gene. V dropped 8 bases and J dropped 4 bases, with 20 bases sitting between them. The CDR3 contains 15 residues. CDR3 coding DNA: TGCGCCAGCCGGCGGGGCGCCTTGCTGGGAGAGACCCAGTACTTC. It yields the protein CASRRGALLGETQYF.

In its sample, this clonotype was seen a few times. This chain links TRBV29-1 with TRBJ1-3, with TRBD1 matching 8 bases. V lost 6 bases and J lost 9; bases outside the gene matches: 13. The CDR3 extends over 14 amino acids. The germline CDR1 and CDR2 sequences are SQVTM and ANQGSEA. The CDR3 DNA sequence: TGCAGCGTGACTGGAGACAGGGGCCGCGGCACCATATATTTT. Translation: CSVTGDRGRGTIYF. The complete variable domain, with remaining parts taken from reference TRBV29-1 and TRBJ1-3, reads SAVISQKPSRDICQRGTSLTIQCQVDSQVTMMFWYRQQPGQSLTLIATANQGSEATYESGFVIDKFPISRPNLTFSTLTVSNMSPEDSSIYLCSVTGDRGRGTIYFGEGSWLTVV.

This clonotype was observed a few times. This chain connects TRBV11-1 to TRBJ2-7; 9 bases are shared with TRBD1. The CDR3 is 19 residues long. Germline V lookup: CDR1 SGHAT, CDR2 FQDESV (reference sequence). Losses at the gene ends were 5 bases for V and 3 bases for J; bases not matched to a gene: 20. CDR3 in amino acids: CASSAAGTGTPLSLYEQYF. CDR3 sequence (DNA): TGTGCCAGCAGCGCTGCCGGGACAGGGACACCCTTGAGCCTCTACGAGCAGTACTTC.

This clonotype has just a few counts. The gene calls are TRBV6-1 and TRBJ1-2; 9 positions match TRBD1. The CDR3 is made up of 14 amino acids. Per germline, CDR1 MNHNS and CDR2 SASEGT. V dropped 6 bases and J dropped 8; count of bases not matched to a gene: 10. The CDR3 DNA reads as TGTGCCAGCAGGCCCGGACAGGGGTTGGGAGGCTACACCTTC. It translates to CASRPGQGLGGYTF.

This clonotype was seen repeatedly, ten times or more. This chain joins TRBV5-6 and TRBJ2-1, with 11 nucleotides matching TRBD2. The CDR3 has 15 amino acids. CDR1 and CDR2 from the germline V gene are SGHDT and YYEEEE. V dropped 5 bases and J dropped 6; count of bases not matched to a gene: 7. CDR3 sequence (DNA): TGTGCCAGCAGTGAACTAGCGGGAGTGTCCAATGAGCAGTTCTTC. Protein product: CASSELAGVSNEQFF.

The rearrangement links TRBV3-1 to TRBJ1-2; D possibly corresponds to TRBD1 (5 bases). This CDR3 has 14 amino acids. Germline CDR1 reads LGHDT; CDR2 reads YNNKEL (reference sequence). V was pared by 1 base and J by 1 base, with 7 bases between. The CDR3 DNA reads TGTGCCAGCAGCCAAGTAGACAGTAACTATGGCTACACCTTC. It specifies CASSQVDSNYGYTF.

This clonotype showed up just a few times. The rearrangement uses TRBV20-1 and TRBJ1-2, with D tentatively TRBD1 (6 bases). Trimming pared 3 bases from V and 3 bases from J, leaving 17 bases between. The CDR3 runs 15 residues. The V gene's germline CDR1 is DFQATT and CDR2 SNEGSKA (reference sequence). CDR3 sequence (DNA): TGCAGTGCTAGTTCGGGCGAGGGGGGCCACTATGGCTACACCTTC. Protein sequence: CSASSGEGGHYGYTF.

This clonotype was counted a few times. The chain employs TRBV11-2 and TRBJ2-3; 12 bases match TRBD2. CDR1 SGHAT and CDR2 FQNNGV come from the germline V gene. J gave up 7 bases and V 8 bases, and 4 bases lay outside the gene matches. The CDR3 is 13 amino acids. The CDR3 coding sequence is TGTGCCAGCCGACTAGCGGGGGAGAATACGCAGTATTTT. It specifies CASRLAGENTQYF.

The chain has TRBV7-2 and TRBJ2-3; D remains ambiguous. V lost 2 bases and J lost 5, with 14 bases in between. CDR1 SGHTA and CDR2 FQGNSA come from the germline V gene. The CDR3 has 15 residues. The CDR3 sequence: CASSLSPPGGDTQYF. CDR3 nucleotides: TGTGCCAGCAGCTTAAGTCCCCCCGGCGGAGATACGCAGTATTTT.

This clonotype was seen a handful of times. The V and J genes are TRBV6-2 or TRBV6-3 and TRBJ2-2, with a weak D call TRBD1 (6 bases). Germline assignment: CDR1 MNHEY and CDR2 SVGEGT. Trimming took 7 bases from V and 4 from J, leaving 19 bases between them. This CDR3 comprises 16 residues. The CDR3 coding sequence is TGTGCCAGCAACAGAATCACAGGGTTCAGCACCGGGGAGCTGTTTTTT. Translated, it gives CASNRITGFSTGELFF.

This clonotype has more than one count but fewer than ten. This sequence joins TRBV7-2 and TRBJ2-7, with a tentative D call TRBD2 (5 bases). This CDR3 has 15 amino acids. The V and J ends lost 0 bases and 3 bases respectively, with 12 bases between them. Germline V gives CDR1 SGHTA, CDR2 FQGNSA. The DNA for the CDR3 is TGTGCCAGCAGCTTAGCGCGGGCCGTGGTCTACGAGCAGTACTTC. This translates into CASSLARAVVYEQYF.

Only a few counts were recorded for this clonotype. The genes are TRBV24-1 and TRBJ2-3, with a possible D match to TRBD2 (6 bases). The CDR3 loop spans 16 amino acids. The germline gives CDR1 KGHDR, CDR2 SFDVKD. The germline V and J ends were trimmed by 4 bases and 1 base, with 14 bases remaining between them. The CDR3 reads CATSDPGERGTDTQYF. CDR3 DNA sequence: TGTGCCACCAGTGACCCGGGGGAGCGGGGCACAGATACGCAGTATTTT.

J is TRBJ2-7 and V is TRBV3-1; D unresolved. The ends were cut back, 4 bases at V and 7 bases at J, with 14 bases in the middle. The CDR3 extends over 13 amino acids. CDR1 and CDR2 (germline): LGHDT, YNNKEL (reference sequence). The CDR3 loop is CASSPPSLREQYF. The CDR3 nucleotides are TGTGCCAGCAGCCCCCCGAGCCTAAGGGAGCAGTACTTC.

The rearrangement links TRBV15 to TRBJ1-6; no firm D call. Germline V gene data show CDR1 as LNHNV and CDR2 as YYDKDF (reference sequence). V was shortened by 1 base and J by 8 bases, with 9 bases between the two germline ends. CDR3 length: 14 amino acids. The CDR3 protein is CATSRGEGHSPLHF. The CDR3 DNA reads as TGTGCCACCAGCAGAGGAGAGGGCCATTCACCCCTCCACTTT.